The present T cell receptor (beta chain) was sequenced within a study of shared clonotypes between healthy human individuals. TCRdb's table, derived via immunoSEQ multiplex PCR, lists solely in-frame clones and lacks some. The table shows some 630,000 clones, with roughly 95% occurring only once. On this clone itself: Its antigen is currently unknown.

CD45RO-negative, CCR7-positively selected cells formed the naive CD8 fraction, excluding terminally differentiated effector memory CD45RA+ cells. Free of recent acute infections or vaccinations, the donors were healthy HIV-negative adults. Donors, without exception, were Caucasian adults residing in Nashville, Tennessee. General study findings and limits: Relative to memory subsets, naive subsets generally showed larger estimated richness. The expectation was that sequencing depth would affect clonotype sharing among donors.

J gave up 6 bases and V 4 bases, and 14 bases lay outside the gene matches. This CDR3 contains 16 residues. Germline assignment: CDR1 SNHLY and CDR2 FYNNEI. The sequencing input was naive CD8+ T cells sorted from blood. This receptor was taken from a woman aged 30 to 39 in good health. The chain couples TRBV2 to TRBJ1-1; 7 bases agree with TRBD1. The CDR3 here is CASSGISRGFRAEAFF. CDR3 DNA sequence: TGTGCCAGCAGTGGGATTAGCAGGGGGTTTCGGGCTGAAGCTTTCTTT.